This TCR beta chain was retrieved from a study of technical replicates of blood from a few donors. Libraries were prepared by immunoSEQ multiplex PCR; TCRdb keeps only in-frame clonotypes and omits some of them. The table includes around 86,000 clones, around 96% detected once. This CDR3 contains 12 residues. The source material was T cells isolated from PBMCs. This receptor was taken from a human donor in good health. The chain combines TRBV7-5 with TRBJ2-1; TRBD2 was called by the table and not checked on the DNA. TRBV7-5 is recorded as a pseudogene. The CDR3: CTQRGTYNEQFF. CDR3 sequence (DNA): TGTACCCAGCGGGGGACTTACAATGAGCAGTTCTTC.